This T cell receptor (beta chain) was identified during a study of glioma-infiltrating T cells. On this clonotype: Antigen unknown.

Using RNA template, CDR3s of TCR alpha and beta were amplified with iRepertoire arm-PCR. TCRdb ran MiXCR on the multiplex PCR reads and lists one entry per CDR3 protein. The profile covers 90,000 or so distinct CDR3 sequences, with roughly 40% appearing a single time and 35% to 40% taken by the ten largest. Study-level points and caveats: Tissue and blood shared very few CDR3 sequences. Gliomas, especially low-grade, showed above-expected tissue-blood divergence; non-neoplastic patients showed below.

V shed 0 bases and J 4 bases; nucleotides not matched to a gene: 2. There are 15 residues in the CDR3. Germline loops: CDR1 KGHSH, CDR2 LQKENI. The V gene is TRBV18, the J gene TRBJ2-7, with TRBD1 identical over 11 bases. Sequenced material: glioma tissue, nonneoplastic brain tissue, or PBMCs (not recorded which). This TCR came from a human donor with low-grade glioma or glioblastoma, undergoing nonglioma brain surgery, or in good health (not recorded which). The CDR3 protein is CASSPPDRGRYEQYF. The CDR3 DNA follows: TGTGCCAGCTCACCACCGGACAGGGGGCGTTACGAGCAGTACTTC.